This T cell receptor beta chain emerged from a study of human T cells and chemical hapten exposure. Study-level background: Affected patients, primarily female, had alopecia areata, totalis or universalis.

The sample holds a few counts of this clonotype. Its antigen is unidentified. TCRdb re-analysed the RACE reads in MiXCR, keeping a single row per CDR3 protein. Here the sample spans about 360,000 distinct CDR3 sequences, approximately 5% being singletons. The time point denotes: patch test 1, 2 weeks after DPC sensitization. Treatment specified: therapeutic diphenylcyclopropenone sensitization with weekly scalp DPC. Donors were 18 to 70-year-old alopecia patients suitable for DPC. Study outcomes and limitations: Given that the donors had alopecia, their immune response may differ from that seen in healthy people.

The TCR sequence derives from a woman aged 45-60 years with alopecia areata. Some clones in this sample may be carry-over from other donors' samples. The sample here was whole blood, taken in connection with sensitization to the hapten diphenylcyclopropenone (DPC).

The CDR3 region is CASSAYSGSYEQYF. The CDR3 bases are TGTGCCAGCAGTGCTTATAGCGGCTCCTACGAGCAGTACTTC. This chain connects TRBV28 to TRBJ2-7, with D possibly matching TRBD2 (6 bases). Germline assignment: CDR1 MDHEN and CDR2 SYDVKM. This CDR3 is 14 amino acids long. V lost 5 bases and J lost 0, with 11 bases in between.